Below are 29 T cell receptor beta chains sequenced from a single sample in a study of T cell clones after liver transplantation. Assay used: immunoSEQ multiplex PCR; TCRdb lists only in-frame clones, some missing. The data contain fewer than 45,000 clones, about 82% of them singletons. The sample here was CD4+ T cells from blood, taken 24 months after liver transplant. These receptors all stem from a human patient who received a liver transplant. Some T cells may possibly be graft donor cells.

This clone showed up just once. The DNA for the CDR3 is TGTGCCTGGAGTGTACGACTAGCGGCGAACACCGGGGAGCTGTTTTTT. It is translated as CAWSVRLAANTGELFF. The genes are TRBV30 and TRBJ2-2; 9 nucleotides match TRBD2. CDR1 and CDR2 from the germline V gene are GTSNPN and SVGIG (reference sequence). This CDR3 has 16 residues. The V segment lost 0 bases and the J segment 0 bases; nucleotides outside the gene matches: 2.

The CDR3: CASSSRAGAETPSTDTQYF. The CDR3 DNA is TGTGCCAGCAGCTCAAGAGCGGGGGCCGAAACCCCTAGCACAGATACGCAGTATTTT. This rearrangement joins TRBV13 to TRBJ2-3, with 8 bases identical to TRBD2. The germline V gene has CDR1 PRHDT and CDR2 FYEKMQ (reference sequence). CDR3 length: 19 residues. V lost 4 bases, J lost 0 bases, and 15 bases stayed unmatched. The full variable domain, its missing parts supplied by reference TRBV13 and TRBJ2-3, is AAGVIQSPRHLIKEKRETATLKCYPIPRHDTVYWYQQGPGQDPQFLISFYEKMQSDKGSIPDRFSAQQFSDYHSELNMSSLELGDSALYFCASSSRAGAETPSTDTQYFGPGTRLTVL.

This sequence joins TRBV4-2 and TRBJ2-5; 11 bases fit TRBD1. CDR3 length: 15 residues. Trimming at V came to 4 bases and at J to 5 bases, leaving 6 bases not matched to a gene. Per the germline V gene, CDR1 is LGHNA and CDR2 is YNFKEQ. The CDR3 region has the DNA TGTGCCAGCAGCCTCGGACAGGGGGCCGGGGAGACCCAGTACTTC. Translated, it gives CASSLGQGAGETQYF.

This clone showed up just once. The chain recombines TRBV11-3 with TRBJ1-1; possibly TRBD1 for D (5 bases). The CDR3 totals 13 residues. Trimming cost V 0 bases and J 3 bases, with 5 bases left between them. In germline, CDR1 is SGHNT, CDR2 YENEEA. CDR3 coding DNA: TGTGCCAGCAGCTTAGAAGGGGACACTGAAGCTTTCTTT. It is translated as CASSLEGDTEAFF.

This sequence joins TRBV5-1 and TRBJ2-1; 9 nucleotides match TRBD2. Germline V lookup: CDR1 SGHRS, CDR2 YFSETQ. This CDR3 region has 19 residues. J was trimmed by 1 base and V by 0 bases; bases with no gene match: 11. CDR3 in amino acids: CASSLVASGRTGSYNEQFF. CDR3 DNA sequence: TGCGCCAGCAGCTTGGTGGCCAGCGGGAGGACTGGGTCCTACAATGAGCAGTTCTTC.

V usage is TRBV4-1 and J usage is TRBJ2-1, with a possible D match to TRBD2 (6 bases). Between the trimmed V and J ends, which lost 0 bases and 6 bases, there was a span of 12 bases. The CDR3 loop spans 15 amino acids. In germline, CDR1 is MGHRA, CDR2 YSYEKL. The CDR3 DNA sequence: TGCGCCAGCAGCCAAGAGCGGGGACTCCCCAATGAGCAGTTCTTC. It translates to CASSQERGLPNEQFF.

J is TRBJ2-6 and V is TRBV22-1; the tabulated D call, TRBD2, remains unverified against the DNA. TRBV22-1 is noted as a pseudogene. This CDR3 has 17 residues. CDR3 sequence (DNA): TGTCCTGGGAGGAGGGCCTGCGAACAAAGTCGGGCCAACGTCCTGACTTTC. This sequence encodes CPGRRACEQSRANVLTF.

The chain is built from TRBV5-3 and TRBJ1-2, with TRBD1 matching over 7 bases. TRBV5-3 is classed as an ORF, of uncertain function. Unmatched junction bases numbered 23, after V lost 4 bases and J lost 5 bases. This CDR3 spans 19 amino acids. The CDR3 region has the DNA TGTGCCAGAAGCCCCCCCCTTTCGTATAGACAGGGTGGTTTTTATGGCTACACCTTC. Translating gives CARSPPLSYRQGGFYGYTF.

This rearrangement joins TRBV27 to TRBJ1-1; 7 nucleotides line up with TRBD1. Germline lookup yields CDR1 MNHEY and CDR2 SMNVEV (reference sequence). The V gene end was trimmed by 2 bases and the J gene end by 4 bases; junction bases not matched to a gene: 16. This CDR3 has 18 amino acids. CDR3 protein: CASSLGWAGGSGGTEAFF. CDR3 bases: TGTGCCAGCAGTTTAGGCTGGGCAGGGGGATCGGGGGGCACTGAAGCTTTCTTT.

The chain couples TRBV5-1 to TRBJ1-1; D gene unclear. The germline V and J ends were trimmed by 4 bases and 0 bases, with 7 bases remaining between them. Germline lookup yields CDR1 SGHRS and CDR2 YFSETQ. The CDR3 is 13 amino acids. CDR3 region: CASSAGMNTEAFF. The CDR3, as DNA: TGCGCCAGCAGCGCTGGGATGAACACTGAAGCTTTCTTT.

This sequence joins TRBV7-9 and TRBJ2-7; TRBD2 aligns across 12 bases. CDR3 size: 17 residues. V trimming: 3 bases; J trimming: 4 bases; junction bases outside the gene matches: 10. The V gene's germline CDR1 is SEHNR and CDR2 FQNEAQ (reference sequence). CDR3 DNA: TGTGCCAGCAGCTTTCCGGGACTAGCGGGTCCCGCGTACGAGCAGTACTTC. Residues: CASSFPGLAGPAYEQYF. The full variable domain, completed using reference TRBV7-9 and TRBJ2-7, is DTGVSQNPRHKITKRGQNVTFRCDPISEHNRLYWYRQTLGQGPEFLTYFQNEAQLEKSRLLSDRFSAERPKGSFSTLEIQRTEQGDSAMYLCASSFPGLAGPAYEQYFGPGTRLTVT.

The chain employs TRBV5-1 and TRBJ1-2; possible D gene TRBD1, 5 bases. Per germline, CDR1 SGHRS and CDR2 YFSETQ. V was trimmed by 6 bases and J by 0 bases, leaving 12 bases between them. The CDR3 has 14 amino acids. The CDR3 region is CASTPGGPNYGYTF. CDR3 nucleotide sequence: TGCGCCAGCACCCCTGGGGGACCTAACTATGGCTACACCTTC.

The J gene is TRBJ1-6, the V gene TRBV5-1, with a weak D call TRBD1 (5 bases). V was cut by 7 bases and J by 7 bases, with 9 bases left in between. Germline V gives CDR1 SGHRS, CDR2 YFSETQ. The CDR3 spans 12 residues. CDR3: CASSGGNSPLHF. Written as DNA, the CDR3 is TGCGCCAGCTCGGGGGGGAATTCACCCCTCCACTTT.

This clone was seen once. The CDR3 DNA is TGTGCCAGCAGCCGAGGGGGACTAGCGGGAGGTGGAGGGTACGAGCAGTACTTC. This gives the protein CASSRGGLAGGGGYEQYF. The rearrangement links TRBV27 to TRBJ2-7; 15 bases align to TRBD2. The V gene's germline CDR1 is MNHEY and CDR2 SMNVEV (reference sequence). The CDR3 runs to 18 residues. V shed 6 bases and J 4 bases; nucleotides not matched to a gene: 13.

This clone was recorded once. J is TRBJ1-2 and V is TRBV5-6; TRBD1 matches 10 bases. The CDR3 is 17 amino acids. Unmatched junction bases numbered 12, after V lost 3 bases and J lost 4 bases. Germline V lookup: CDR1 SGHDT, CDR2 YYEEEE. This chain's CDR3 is CASSYRDRGRQGYGYTF. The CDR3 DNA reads TGTGCCAGCAGCTACCGGGACAGGGGCAGACAAGGCTATGGCTACACCTTC.

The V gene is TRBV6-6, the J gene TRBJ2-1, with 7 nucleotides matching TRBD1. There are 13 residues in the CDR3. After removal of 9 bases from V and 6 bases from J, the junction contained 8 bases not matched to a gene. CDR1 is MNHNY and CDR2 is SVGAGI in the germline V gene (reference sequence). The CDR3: CASHKGTVNEQFF. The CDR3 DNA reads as TGTGCCAGTCACAAAGGGACAGTCAATGAGCAGTTCTTC.

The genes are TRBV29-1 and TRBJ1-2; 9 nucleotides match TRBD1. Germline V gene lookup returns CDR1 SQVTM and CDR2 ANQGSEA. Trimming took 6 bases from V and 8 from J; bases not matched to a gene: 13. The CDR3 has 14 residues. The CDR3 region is CSVDQTNRGLGYTF. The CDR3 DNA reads TGCAGCGTGGACCAGACAAACAGGGGGCTCGGCTACACCTTC. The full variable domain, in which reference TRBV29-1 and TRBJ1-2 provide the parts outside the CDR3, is SAVISQKPSRDICQRGTSLTIQCQVDSQVTMMFWYRQQPGQSLTLIATANQGSEATYESGFVIDKFPISRPNLTFSTLTVSNMSPEDSSIYLCSVDQTNRGLGYTFGSGTRLTVV.

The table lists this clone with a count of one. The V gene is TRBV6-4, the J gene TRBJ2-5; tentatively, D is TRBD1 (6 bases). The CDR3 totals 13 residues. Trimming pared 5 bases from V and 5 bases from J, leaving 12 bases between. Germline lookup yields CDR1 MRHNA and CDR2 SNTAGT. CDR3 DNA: TGTGCCAGCAGTAAAACCAGGGGCGAGACCCAGTACTTC. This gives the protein CASSKTRGETQYF.

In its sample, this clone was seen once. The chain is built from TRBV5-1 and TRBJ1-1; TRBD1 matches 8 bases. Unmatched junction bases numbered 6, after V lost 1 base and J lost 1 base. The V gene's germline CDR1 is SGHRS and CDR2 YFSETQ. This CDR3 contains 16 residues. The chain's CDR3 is CASSLTQGAANTEAFF. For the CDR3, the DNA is TGCGCCAGCAGCTTGACTCAGGGGGCAGCGAACACTGAAGCTTTCTTT.

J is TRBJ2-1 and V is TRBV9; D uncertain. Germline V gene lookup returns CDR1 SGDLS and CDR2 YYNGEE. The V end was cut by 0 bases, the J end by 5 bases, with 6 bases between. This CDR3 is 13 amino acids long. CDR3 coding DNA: TGTGCCAGCAGCGTAGTGGGCGACAATGAGCAGTTCTTC. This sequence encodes CASSVVGDNEQFF.

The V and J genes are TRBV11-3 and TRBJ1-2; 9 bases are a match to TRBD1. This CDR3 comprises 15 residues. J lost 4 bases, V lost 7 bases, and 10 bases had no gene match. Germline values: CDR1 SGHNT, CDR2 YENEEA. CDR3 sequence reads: CASTYLGTGCYGYTF. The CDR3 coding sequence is TGTGCCAGCACCTATTTGGGGACAGGGTGCTATGGCTACACCTTC.

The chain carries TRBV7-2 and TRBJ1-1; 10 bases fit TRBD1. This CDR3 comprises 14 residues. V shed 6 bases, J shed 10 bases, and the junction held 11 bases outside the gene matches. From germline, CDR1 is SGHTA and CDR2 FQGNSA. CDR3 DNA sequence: TGTGCCAGCAGTCGGGGCCGGGACAGGGGTATAGCTTTCTTT. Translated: CASSRGRDRGIAFF.

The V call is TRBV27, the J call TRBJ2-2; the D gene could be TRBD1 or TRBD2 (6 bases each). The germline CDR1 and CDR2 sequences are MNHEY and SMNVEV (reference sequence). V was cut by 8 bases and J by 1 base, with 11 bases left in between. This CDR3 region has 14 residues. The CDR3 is CASGGQGNTGELFF. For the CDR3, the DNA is TGTGCCAGCGGGGGGCAGGGGAACACCGGGGAGCTGTTTTTT.

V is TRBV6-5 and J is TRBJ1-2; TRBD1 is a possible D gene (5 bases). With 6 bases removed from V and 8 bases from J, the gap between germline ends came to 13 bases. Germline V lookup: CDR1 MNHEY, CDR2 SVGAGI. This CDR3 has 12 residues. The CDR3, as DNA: TGTGCCAGCAGACCCGACAGCGGAGGCTACACCTTC. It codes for CASRPDSGGYTF.

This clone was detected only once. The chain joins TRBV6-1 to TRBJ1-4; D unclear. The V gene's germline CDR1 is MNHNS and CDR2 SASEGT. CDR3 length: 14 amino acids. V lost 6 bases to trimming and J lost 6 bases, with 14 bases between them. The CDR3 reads CASSPGVIHEKLFF. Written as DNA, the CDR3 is TGTGCCAGCAGCCCCGGGGTGATCCATGAAAAACTGTTTTTT.

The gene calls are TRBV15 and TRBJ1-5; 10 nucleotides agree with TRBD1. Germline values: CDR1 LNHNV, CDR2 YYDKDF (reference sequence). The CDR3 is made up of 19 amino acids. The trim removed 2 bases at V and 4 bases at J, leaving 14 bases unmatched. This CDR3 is CATSRSGTGARGGNQPQHF. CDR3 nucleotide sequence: TGTGCCACCAGCAGATCCGGGACAGGGGCCCGGGGAGGGAATCAGCCCCAGCATTTT.

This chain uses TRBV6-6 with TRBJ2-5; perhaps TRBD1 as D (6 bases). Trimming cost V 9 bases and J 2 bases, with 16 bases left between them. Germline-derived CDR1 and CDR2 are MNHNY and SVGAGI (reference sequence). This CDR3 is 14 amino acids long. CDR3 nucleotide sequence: TGTGCCAGACACAGGGTAAAGCATCAAGAGACCCAGTACTTC. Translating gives CARHRVKHQETQYF.

The CDR3 here is CASSQTGMNSPLHF. The CDR3 DNA follows: TGTGCCAGCAGCCAGACAGGAATGAATTCACCCCTCCACTTT. The rearrangement joins TRBV27 to TRBJ1-6, with a tentative D call TRBD1 (6 bases). The germline CDR1 and CDR2 sequences are MNHEY and SMNVEV (reference sequence). The CDR3 is 14 residues long. V was pared by 6 bases and J by 7 bases, with 13 bases between.

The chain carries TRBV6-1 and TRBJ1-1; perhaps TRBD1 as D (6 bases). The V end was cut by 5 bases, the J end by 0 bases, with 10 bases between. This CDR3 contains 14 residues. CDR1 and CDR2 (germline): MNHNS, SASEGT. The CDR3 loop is CASSWGQMNTEAFF. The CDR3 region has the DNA TGTGCCAGCAGTTGGGGACAAATGAACACTGAAGCTTTCTTT.